This T cell receptor (beta chain) originates from a study of blood T cell repertoires in COVID-19. Study in general: Samples of COVID-19 (acute and convalescent) were obtained from the United States, Italy and Spain. PBMCs, B-cell-depleted T cells, or T cells provided the cDNA or gDNA that made up the material.

Under the authors' procedure: Estimates of nucleated cell counts were drawn from the amplification of reference gene primers. Sequencing used immunoSEQ multiplex PCR; TCRdb keeps in-frame clones, though not all of them. From that table come the V and J calls and clone size; the DNA was used to work out D and trimming. The sample gives around 120,000 clones, 83% of which show up once; approximately 2.3% is in the top ten. This clonotype was sampled from a man younger than 45 with acute or convalescent COVID-19. The sample comprised peripheral blood.

CDR3 amino acids: CASTFSYNEQFF. The CDR3, as DNA: TGTGCCAGCACGTTTTCTTACAATGAGCAGTTCTTC. The chain combines TRBV12-3 or TRBV12-4 with TRBJ2-1; D unresolved. V was trimmed by 7 bases and J by 4 bases, leaving 8 bases between them. The CDR3 loop spans 12 amino acids.